This T cell receptor beta chain was profiled in a study of T cell changes during pregnancy in multiple sclerosis. This table comes from immunoSEQ multiplex PCR, and its TCRdb copy is limited to in-frame clones, with some not included. The sample has 76,000 or so clones, around 93% seen once; the top ten hold less than 0.85%. Trimming took off 3 bases at V and 4 bases at J, with 10 bases between the two ends. The germline CDR1 and CDR2 sequences are LNHNV and YYDKDF (reference sequence). The CDR3 covers 14 residues. The J gene is TRBJ2-1, the V gene TRBV15; no reliable D call. The sequence came from a female donor in good health, enrolled as a control in a pregnancy study. Sample: peripheral blood, taken in the second trimester of pregnancy. CDR3 bases: TGTGCCACCAGCAGGAGGATAGAGTACAATGAGCAGTTCTTC. This sequence encodes CATSRRIEYNEQFF.